This T cell receptor (beta chain) comes out of a study of control samples from healthy donors and cancer patients. Clones were read by immunoSEQ multiplex PCR, and TCRdb kept only the in-frame ones, dropping some. The top ten clones hold roughly 7.2% of a sample with tens of thousands of clones, around nine tenths of them seen once. The CDR3 totals 15 residues. Germline V CDR1 and CDR2: SGHAT, FQNNGV. Trimming took 0 bases from V and 4 from J; bases not matched to a gene: 3. What was sequenced was blood. This TCR came from a woman aged 55-75 years in good health. The genes are TRBV11-2 and TRBJ1-5, with 7 positions matching TRBD1. CDR3 sequence (DNA): TGTGCCAGCAGCTTAGAAGGGGACAGAAATCAGCCCCAGCATTTT. This gives the protein CASSLEGDRNQPQHF.